These 6 T cell receptor beta chains were sequenced from one sample in a study of cytotoxic CD8 clonotypes in ibrutinib-treated CLL. Using immunoSEQ multiplex PCR, the repertoire was profiled, and TCRdb retains in-frame clones only, with some absent. The table records 58,000 or so clones, roughly 59% of them present only once. The sequencing used PBMCs, collected after 12 months of ibrutinib treatment. The receptor source for this set is a human donor with chronic lymphocytic leukemia.

The rearrangement links TRBV5-1 to TRBJ2-5, with 7 bases aligning to TRBD2. Germline V gene lookup returns CDR1 SGHRS and CDR2 YFSETQ. The CDR3 sequence is 16 residues long. The trim removed 4 bases at V and 1 base at J, leaving 10 bases unmatched. The DNA of the CDR3 is TGCGCCAGCAGCAAAGGGAGACTAGCTGCCCAAGAGACCCAGTACTTC. Protein product: CASSKGRLAAQETQYF.

The chain links TRBV19 to TRBJ2-7; a weak D match, TRBD1 (6 bases). The V and J ends lost 5 bases and 8 bases respectively, with 25 bases between them. The CDR3 length is 16 residues. CDR1 and CDR2 from the germline V gene are LNHDA and SQIVND (reference sequence). The CDR3 spells CASSSPGLGQTRKQYF. The CDR3 bases are TGTGCCAGTAGTTCCCCCGGGTTGGGACAAACGAGGAAGCAGTACTTC.

This clone was seen a single time. The chain recombines TRBV7-9 with TRBJ1-2, with D tentatively TRBD1 (5 bases). The germline V gene has CDR1 SEHNR and CDR2 FQNEAQ (reference sequence). The length of the CDR3 is 15 residues. The V end lost 5 bases, the J end lost 5 bases, and 18 bases lay between the germline ends. The DNA for the CDR3 is TGTGCCAGCAGCGTAACGACAGTGTTTCGGTATGGCTACACCTTC. Residues: CASSVTTVFRYGYTF. Complete variable domain (other parts from reference TRBV7-9 and TRBJ1-2): DTGVSQNPRHKITKRGQNVTFRCDPISEHNRLYWYRQTLGQGPEFLTYFQNEAQLEKSRLLSDRFSAERPKGSFSTLEIQRTEQGDSAMYLCASSVTTVFRYGYTFGSGTRLTVV.

The chain employs TRBV13 and TRBJ2-1; D is undetermined. CDR1 and CDR2 (germline): PRHDT, FYEKMQ (reference sequence). There are 16 residues in the CDR3. V shed 4 bases and J shed 7 bases, with 20 bases lying between them. CDR3 region: CASSSRPGGPPNEQFF. CDR3 nucleotides: TGTGCCAGCAGCTCCAGACCCGGTGGTCCCCCAAATGAGCAGTTCTTC. Full variable domain (outside the CDR3, taken from reference TRBV13 and TRBJ2-1): AAGVIQSPRHLIKEKRETATLKCYPIPRHDTVYWYQQGPGQDPQFLISFYEKMQSDKGSIPDRFSAQQFSDYHSELNMSSLELGDSALYFCASSSRPGGPPNEQFFGPGTRLTVL.

This clone showed up just a few times. This sample also contains other DNA sequences that code for the same CDR3. The CDR3 loop reads CASSPRTNTEAFF. CDR3 in DNA: TGTGCCAGCTCACCCAGGACCAACACTGAAGCTTTCTTT. The V and J genes are TRBV18 and TRBJ1-1; D is ambiguous. V was shortened by 3 bases and J by 2 bases, with 7 bases between the two germline ends. The CDR3 has 13 amino acids. Per the germline V gene, CDR1 is KGHSH and CDR2 is LQKENI.

V and J are TRBV2 and TRBJ2-6; 7 nucleotides match TRBD1. CDR3 length: 15 residues. Trimming cost V 6 bases and J 4 bases; bases outside gene matches: 6. Germline CDR1 is SNHLY and CDR2 is FYNNEI. The CDR3: CASSEQGTGANVLTF. The CDR3 coding sequence is TGTGCCAGCAGCGAACAGGGGACCGGGGCCAACGTCCTGACTTTC.